A single T cell receptor (beta chain) is shown here with its context. Its antigen remains unknown. As to treatment: around 19 received Ad26.COV2.S at low or high dose, single or two shots; about five received placebo; per-sample allocation not given. Sample collection was performed on day 63 after the first vaccine or placebo injection. Ad26 vector vaccine expressed Wuhan-strain SARS-CoV-2 spike. Germline assignment: CDR1 LNHDA and CDR2 SQIVND (reference sequence). The CDR3 sequence is 16 residues long. V was trimmed by 1 base and J by 2 bases, leaving 13 bases between them. The source of the sample is a study of Ad26.COV2.S vaccination and SARS-CoV-2 variants. Looking at the study overall: Participant was drawn from the COV1001 Ad26.COV2.S trial arm. Study outcomes and limitations: People given the vaccine had a wider spike-specific TCR breadth than placebo recipients did. Comparable non-spike TCR breadth was observed in vaccine and placebo recipients.

Produced via immunoSEQ multiplex PCR; TCRdb's table is partial and in-frame only. The table shows approximately 300,000 clones, with approximately 86% occurring only once. The sample here was peripheral blood, taken in a trial of Ad26.COV2.S vaccine versus placebo. The V call is TRBV19, the J call TRBJ2-3, with D maybe TRBD2 (6 bases). The TCR comes from a person aged 18-60 years who received the Ad26.COV2.S COVID-19 vaccine or a placebo. The DNA for the CDR3 is TGTGCCAGTAGTATAGGGACGGGACTCCACACAGATACGCAGTATTTT. Its protein product is CASSIGTGLHTDTQYF.